The sequence of this T cell receptor beta chain was determined in a study of T-cell reconstitution after alpha-beta-depleted transplantation in children. Study-wide points: Some patients owed their high day-60 TCRbeta diversity to surviving recipient T cells and thymic progenitors.

V dropped 3 bases and J dropped 9 bases, with 14 bases sitting between them. CDR3 size: 14 residues. CDR1 and CDR2 (germline): KGHDR, SFDVKD. In this sample, this clonotype turned up a few times. Antigen unknown. During its preparation, the TCRbeta library received unique molecular identifiers. TCRdb re-analysed the PCR reads in MiXCR, keeping a single row per CDR3 protein. The table shows some 290,000 distinct CDR3 sequences, with approximately 23% occurring only once. The material sequenced was PBMCs, mostly from graft donor cells, taken 180 days after TCRalphabeta/CD19-depleted stem cell transplant. The receptor's source is a male patient aged 10 to 17 who had a stem cell transplant for acute lymphoblastic leukemia, so the T cells may come from the graft donor. The chain employs TRBV24-1 and TRBJ2-1, with a tentative D call TRBD2 (5 bases). The CDR3 here is CATSDHRRSGEQFF. In DNA form, the CDR3 reads TGTGCCACCAGTGATCATAGACGGAGCGGTGAGCAGTTCTTC.